The 14 T cell receptor beta chains below were found in one sample sequenced in a study of blood T cell repertoires in COVID-19. TCRdb's copy holds only in-frame clones and misses some; the assay was immunoSEQ multiplex PCR. The top ten hold 5.5% of the sample, which has some 200,000 clones, around 80% seen once. Input material: peripheral blood. These receptors all come from a woman between 65 and 79 years old with acute or convalescent COVID-19.

The chain joins TRBV19 to TRBJ1-1; D gene unclear. Germline CDR1 and CDR2: LNHDA and SQIVND (reference sequence). The CDR3 spans 15 residues. V was cut by 7 bases and J by 4 bases, with 19 bases left in between. The CDR3 region has the DNA TGTGCCAGTACCATTAGCCCGTCGGAAAGCACTGAAGCTTTCTTT. It codes for CASTISPSESTEAFF.

V usage is TRBV30 and J usage is TRBJ1-4; D call uncertain. The CDR3 spans 13 residues. The V gene's germline CDR1 is GTSNPN and CDR2 SVGIG (reference sequence). V gave up 1 base and J gave up 3 bases, with 6 bases separating them. CDR3 nucleotide sequence: TGTGCCTGGAGTGCGGGTGCTAATGAAAAACTGTTTTTT. This translates into CAWSAGANEKLFF.

The chain is built from TRBV6-5 and TRBJ2-7; 10 bases match TRBD1. This CDR3 contains 15 residues. The V gene's germline CDR1 is MNHEY and CDR2 SVGAGI. Trimming cost V 10 bases and J 2 bases; bases outside gene matches: 11. CDR3 region: CATRSSGTGAYEQYF. The CDR3 DNA follows: TGTGCCACCCGATCATCCGGGACAGGGGCCTACGAGCAGTACTTC.

The chain recombines TRBV29-1 with TRBJ2-1, with 7 nucleotides matching TRBD2. The CDR3 has 15 amino acids. In germline, CDR1 is SQVTM, CDR2 ANQGSEA. V shed 7 bases, J shed 1 base, and the junction held 10 bases outside the gene matches. The CDR3: CSAKGGTTSYNEQFF. In DNA form, the CDR3 reads TGCAGCGCTAAGGGAGGGACTACATCCTACAATGAGCAGTTCTTC.

This chain joins TRBV5-1 and TRBJ2-7; 10 bases are shared with TRBD1. Germline lookup yields CDR1 SGHRS and CDR2 YFSETQ. V dropped 4 bases and J dropped 3; count of bases not matched to a gene: 4. This CDR3 comprises 14 residues. In DNA form, the CDR3 reads TGCGCCAGCAGCATAAGGACAGGGGGCTACGAGCAGTACTTC. Residues: CASSIRTGGYEQYF.

The chain is built from TRBV19 and TRBJ2-1; TRBD2 aligns across 14 bases. CDR1 is LNHDA and CDR2 is SQIVND in the germline V gene (reference sequence). V shed 1 base, J shed 0 bases, and the junction held 5 bases outside the gene matches. The CDR3 contains 19 residues. CDR3 DNA sequence: TGTGCCAGTAGTATAGGGACTAGCGGGAGGTTGAGCTCCTACAATGAGCAGTTCTTC. This codes for CASSIGTSGRLSSYNEQFF. The full variable domain, with the rest looked up from reference TRBV19 and TRBJ2-1, is DGGITQSPKYLFRKEGQNVTLSCEQNLNHDAMYWYRQDPGQGLRLIYYSQIVNDFQKGDIAEGYSVSREKKESFPLTVTSAQKNPTAFYLCASSIGTSGRLSSYNEQFFGPGTRLTVL.

J is TRBJ1-6 and V is TRBV27; the D gene is possibly TRBD1 (5 bases). Germline CDR1 reads MNHEY; CDR2 reads SMNVEV (reference sequence). This CDR3 has 17 residues. V was pared by 0 bases and J by 0 bases, with 9 bases between. The CDR3 reads CASSLSPDSSYNSPLHF. The CDR3 DNA reads as TGTGCCAGCAGTTTATCTCCCGACAGCTCCTATAATTCACCCCTCCACTTT.

The chain couples TRBV7-9 to TRBJ2-3; no clear D gene. Germline assignment: CDR1 SEHNR and CDR2 FQNEAQ (reference sequence). The V and J ends lost 5 bases and 1 base respectively, with 13 bases between them. CDR3 length equals 15 residues. CDR3 in amino acids: CASSVLSTRTDTQYF. The DNA of the CDR3 is TGTGCCAGCAGCGTATTGTCGACACGCACAGATACGCAGTATTTT.

This clone has more than one count but fewer than ten. The genes are TRBV18 and TRBJ2-2, with a possible D match to TRBD1 (6 bases). V was cut by 3 bases and J by 1 base, with 6 bases left in between. The CDR3 contains 14 residues. Germline CDR1 KGHSH, CDR2 LQKENI. The CDR3 region is CASSPDRNTGELFF. CDR3 nucleotides: TGTGCCAGCTCACCGGACAGGAACACCGGGGAGCTGTTTTTT.

This chain connects TRBV7-2 to TRBJ1-5; 8 positions agree with TRBD1. This CDR3 region has 15 residues. With V trimmed by 3 bases and J by 4 bases, 5 bases remained unmatched. Germline-derived CDR1 and CDR2 are SGHTA and FQGNSA. CDR3 bases: TGTGCCAGCAGCTTTGAGGACAGGGCTAATCAGCCCCAGCATTTT. This translates into CASSFEDRANQPQHF.

The gene calls are TRBV15 and TRBJ2-1, with 9 positions matching TRBD2. The V gene end was trimmed by 0 bases and the J gene end by 7 bases; junction bases not matched to a gene: 7. The CDR3 contains 16 residues. Looked up from germline, CDR1 is LNHNV and CDR2 is YYDKDF (reference sequence). This CDR3 reads CATSREVAGVSNEQFF. The CDR3 DNA sequence: TGTGCCACCAGCAGAGAGGTAGCGGGAGTGTCAAATGAGCAGTTCTTC. Full variable domain (missing parts from reference TRBV15 and TRBJ2-1): DAMVIQNPRYQVTQFGKPVTLSCSQTLNHNVMYWYQQKSSQAPKLLFHYYDKDFNNEADTPDNFQSRRPNTSFCFLDIRSPGLGDTAMYLCATSREVAGVSNEQFFGPGTRLTVL.

The genes are TRBV5-4 and TRBJ1-4; 9 positions match TRBD1. This CDR3 has 16 residues. V gave up 3 bases and J gave up 0 bases; unmatched junction bases: 3. CDR1 is SGHNT and CDR2 is YYREEE in the germline V gene (reference sequence). CDR3 residues: CASSSRDRATNEKLFF. The CDR3 nucleotides are TGTGCCAGCAGCTCCCGGGACAGGGCAACTAATGAAAAACTGTTTTTT. Drawing the rest from reference TRBV5-4 and TRBJ1-4, the complete variable domain is ETGVTQSPTHLIKTRGQQVTLRCSSQSGHNTVSWYQQALGQGPQFIFQYYREEENGRGNFPPRFSGLQFPNYSSELNVNALELDDSALYLCASSSRDRATNEKLFFGSGTQLSVL.

This clone turned up a few times. V usage is TRBV27 and J usage is TRBJ2-5; 7 bases align to TRBD2. J lost 4 bases, V lost 4 bases, and 6 bases had no gene match. CDR3 size: 14 residues. The germline V gene has CDR1 MNHEY and CDR2 SMNVEV (reference sequence). The CDR3 loop is CASSSTAGLETQYF. CDR3 nucleotide sequence: TGTGCCAGCAGTTCCACAGCGGGACTAGAGACCCAGTACTTC.

This clone appeared a few times. The chain combines TRBV18 with TRBJ1-2; D not certain. The CDR3 length is 13 residues. From germline, CDR1 is KGHSH and CDR2 LQKENI. With 4 bases removed from V and 8 bases from J, the gap between germline ends came to 14 bases. CDR3 sequence reads: CASSQDGVQGYTF. The CDR3 bases are TGTGCCAGCTCACAGGACGGGGTCCAGGGCTACACCTTC. Full variable domain (missing parts from reference TRBV18 and TRBJ1-2): NAGVMQNPRHLVRRRGQEARLRCSPMKGHSHVYWYRQLPEEGLKFMVYLQKENIIDESGMPKERFSAEFPKEGPSILRIQQVVRGDSAAYFCASSQDGVQGYTFGSGTRLTVV.